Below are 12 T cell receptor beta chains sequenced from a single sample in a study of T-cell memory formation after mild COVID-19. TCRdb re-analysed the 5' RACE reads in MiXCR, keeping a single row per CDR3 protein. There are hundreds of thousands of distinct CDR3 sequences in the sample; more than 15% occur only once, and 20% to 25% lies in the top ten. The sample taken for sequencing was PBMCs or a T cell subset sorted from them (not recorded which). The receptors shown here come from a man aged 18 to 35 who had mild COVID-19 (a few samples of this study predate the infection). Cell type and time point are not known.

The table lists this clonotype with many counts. The CDR3 DNA follows: TGTGCCAGCAGCTTTGTGGGCCCGGGTGAAGGTACGCAGTATTTT. It codes for CASSFVGPGEGTQYF. V usage is TRBV7-9 and J usage is TRBJ2-3; D is uncertain. Germline lookup yields CDR1 SEHNR and CDR2 FQNEAQ (reference sequence). Trimming shortened V by 3 bases and J by 8 bases, and 18 bases separated the two germline ends. CDR3 length: 15 amino acids. The variable domain in full, with the rest retrieved from reference TRBV7-9 and TRBJ2-3, is DTGVSQNPRHKITKRGQNVTFRCDPISEHNRLYWYRQTLGQGPEFLTYFQNEAQLEKSRLLSDRFSAERPKGSFSTLEIQRTEQGDSAMYLCASSFVGPGEGTQYFGPGTRLTVL.

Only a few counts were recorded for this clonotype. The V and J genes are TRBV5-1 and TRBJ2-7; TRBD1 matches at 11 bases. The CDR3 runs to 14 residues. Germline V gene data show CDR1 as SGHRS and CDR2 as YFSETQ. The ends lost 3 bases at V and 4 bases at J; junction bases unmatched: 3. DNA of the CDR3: TGCGCCAGCAGCTGGGACAGGGGGTCATACGAGCAGTACTTC. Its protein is CASSWDRGSYEQYF.

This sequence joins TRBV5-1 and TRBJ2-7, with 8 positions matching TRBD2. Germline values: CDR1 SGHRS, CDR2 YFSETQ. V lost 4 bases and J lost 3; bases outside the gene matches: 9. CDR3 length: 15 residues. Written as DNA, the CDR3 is TGCGCCAGCAGCCTTTCCAGCGGGGGCCGCTACGAGCAGTACGTC. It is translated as CASSLSSGGRYEQYV.

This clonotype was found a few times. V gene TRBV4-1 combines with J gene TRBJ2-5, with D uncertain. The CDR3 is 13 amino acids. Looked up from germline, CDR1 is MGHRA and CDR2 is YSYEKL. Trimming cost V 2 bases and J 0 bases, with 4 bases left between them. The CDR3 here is CASSQPYQETQYF. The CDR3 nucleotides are TGCGCCAGCAGCCAACCGTACCAAGAGACCCAGTACTTC.

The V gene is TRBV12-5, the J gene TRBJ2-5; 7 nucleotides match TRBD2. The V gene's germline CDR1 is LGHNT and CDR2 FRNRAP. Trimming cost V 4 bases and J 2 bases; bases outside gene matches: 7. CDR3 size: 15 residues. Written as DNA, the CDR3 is TGTGCTAGTGGTTCCAGCGGGGCGATTCAAGAGACCCAGTACTTC. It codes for CASGSSGAIQETQYF.

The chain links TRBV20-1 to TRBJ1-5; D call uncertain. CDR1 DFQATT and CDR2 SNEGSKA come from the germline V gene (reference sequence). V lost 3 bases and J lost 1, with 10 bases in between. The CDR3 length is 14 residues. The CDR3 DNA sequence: TGCAGTGCTAGGTTTGGTTCAAGCAATCAGCCCCAGCATTTT. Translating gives CSARFGSSNQPQHF.

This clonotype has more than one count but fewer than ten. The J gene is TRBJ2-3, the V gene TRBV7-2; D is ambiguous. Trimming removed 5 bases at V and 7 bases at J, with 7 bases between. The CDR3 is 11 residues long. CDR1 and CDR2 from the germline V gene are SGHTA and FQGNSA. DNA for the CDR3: TGTGCCAGCAGCAATCAGAATACGCAGTATTTT. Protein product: CASSNQNTQYF.

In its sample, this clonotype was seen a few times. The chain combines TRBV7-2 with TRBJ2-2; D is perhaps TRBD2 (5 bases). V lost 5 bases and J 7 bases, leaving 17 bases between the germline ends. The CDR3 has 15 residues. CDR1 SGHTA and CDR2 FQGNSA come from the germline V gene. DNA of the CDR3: TGTGCCAGCAGCCTCACTAGTTATGAGGTCGGGGAGCTGTTTTTT. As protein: CASSLTSYEVGELFF.

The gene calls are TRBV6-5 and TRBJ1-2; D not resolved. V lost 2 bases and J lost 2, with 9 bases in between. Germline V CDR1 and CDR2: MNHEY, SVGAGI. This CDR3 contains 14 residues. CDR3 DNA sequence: TGTGCCAGCAGTTACATCGACACGAACTATGGCTACACCTTC. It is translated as CASSYIDTNYGYTF.

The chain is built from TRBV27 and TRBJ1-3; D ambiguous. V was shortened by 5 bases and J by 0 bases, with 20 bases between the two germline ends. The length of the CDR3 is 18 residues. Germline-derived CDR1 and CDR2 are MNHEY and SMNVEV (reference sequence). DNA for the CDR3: TGTGCCAGCAGTCCTGAACCCTTGGCGGAGAGCTCTGGAAACACCATATATTTT. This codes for CASSPEPLAESSGNTIYF.

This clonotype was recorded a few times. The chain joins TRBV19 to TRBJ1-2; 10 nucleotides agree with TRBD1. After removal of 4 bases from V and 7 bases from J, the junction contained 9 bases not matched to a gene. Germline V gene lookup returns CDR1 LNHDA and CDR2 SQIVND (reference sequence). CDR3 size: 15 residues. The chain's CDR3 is CASSTPGTGAAGYTF. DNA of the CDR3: TGTGCCAGTAGTACTCCCGGGACAGGGGCGGCTGGCTACACCTTC.

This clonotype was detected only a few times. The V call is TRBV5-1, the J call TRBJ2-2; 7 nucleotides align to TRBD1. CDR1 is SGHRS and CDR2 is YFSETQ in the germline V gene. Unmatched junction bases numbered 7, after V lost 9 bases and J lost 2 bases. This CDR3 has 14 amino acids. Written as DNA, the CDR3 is TGCGCCACCCAGGGGGAAGCAAACACCGGGGAGCTGTTTTTT. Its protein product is CATQGEANTGELFF.